Listed here are 28 T cell receptor beta chains from one sample, sequenced in a study of technical replicates of blood from a few donors. Clones were read by immunoSEQ multiplex PCR, and TCRdb kept only the in-frame ones, dropping some. The table shows 65,000 to 90,000 clones, with 93% occurring only once. The sequenced material came from T cells isolated from PBMCs. All receptors derive from a human donor in good health.

The chain has TRBV28 and TRBJ2-4; tentative D call: TRBD2 (6 bases). CDR1 is MDHEN and CDR2 is SYDVKM in the germline V gene. The CDR3 has 16 residues. V lost 7 bases, J lost 1 base, and 17 bases lay in between. This CDR3 reads CASNGWEVRAKNIQYF. In nucleotides, the CDR3 is TGTGCCAGCAATGGTTGGGAGGTGCGGGCCAAAAACATTCAGTACTTC.

This clone is a singleton in its sample. The V and J genes are TRBV5-1 and TRBJ2-5, with D possibly being TRBD2 (6 bases). The germline V gene encodes CDR1 SGHRS and CDR2 YFSETQ. Trimming cost V 2 bases and J 5 bases, with 13 bases left between them. The length of the CDR3 is 14 residues. Written as DNA, the CDR3 is TGCGCCAGCAGCTTCGGGGGAGATGGGGAGACCCAGTACTTC. This gives the protein CASSFGGDGETQYF.

This chain uses TRBV7-2 with TRBJ1-1; D is unclear. Trimming removed 2 bases from V and 8 bases from J, with 9 bases in between. The CDR3 spans 12 residues. Germline assignment: CDR1 SGHTA and CDR2 FQGNSA. The CDR3 protein is CASSLLSVEAFF. For the CDR3, the DNA is TGTGCCAGCAGCTTATTATCGGTAGAAGCTTTCTTT. Variable domain in full (rest from reference TRBV7-2 and TRBJ1-1): GAGVSQSPSNKVTEKGKDVELRCDPISGHTALYWYRQSLGQGLEFLIYFQGNSAPDKSGLPSDRFSAERTGGSVSTLTIQRTQQEDSAVYLCASSLLSVEAFFGQGTRLTVV.

The chain employs TRBV7-6 and TRBJ2-5; D not resolved. Germline assignment: CDR1 SGHVS and CDR2 FNYEAQ. V lost 2 bases, J lost 2 bases, and 12 bases lay in between. The CDR3 totals 15 residues. The CDR3: CASSLIRVGQETQYF. The DNA for the CDR3 is TGTGCCAGCAGCTTAATCCGGGTCGGGCAAGAGACCCAGTACTTC.

The chain is built from TRBV29-1 and TRBJ2-1, with TRBD2 matching over 7 bases. The CDR3 totals 15 residues. V trimming: 4 bases; J trimming: 5 bases; junction bases outside the gene matches: 11. The germline CDR1 and CDR2 sequences are SQVTM and ANQGSEA. CDR3 in DNA: TGCAGCGTTGGACCCCTTGGGACTATTAACAATGAGCAGTTCTTC. Its translation: CSVGPLGTINNEQFF.

The chain joins TRBV4-1 to TRBJ2-5; perhaps TRBD2 as D (6 bases). The J call is uncertain, as TRBJ2-7 better fits the DNA end. Per the germline V gene, CDR1 is MGHRA and CDR2 is YSYEKL. The CDR3 consists of 15 residues. CDR3: CASSQREVLSYEQYF. Written as DNA, the CDR3 is TGCGCCAGCAGCCAAAGGGAGGTCCTCTCCTACGAGCAGTACTTC.

V and J are TRBV7-9 and TRBJ2-1, with 8 bases fitting TRBD2. The CDR3 sequence is 17 residues long. After removal of 4 bases from V and 6 bases from J, the junction contained 14 bases not matched to a gene. The germline gives CDR1 SEHNR, CDR2 FQNEAQ (reference sequence). The CDR3, as DNA: TGTGCCAGCAGCTCAACTCCCGGGACTAGTGGAAGCAATGAGCAGTTCTTC. Translated, it gives CASSSTPGTSGSNEQFF. Drawing the rest from reference TRBV7-9 and TRBJ2-1, the complete variable domain is DTGVSQNPRHKITKRGQNVTFRCDPISEHNRLYWYRQTLGQGPEFLTYFQNEAQLEKSRLLSDRFSAERPKGSFSTLEIQRTEQGDSAMYLCASSSTPGTSGSNEQFFGPGTRLTVL.

The rearrangement uses TRBV4-1 and TRBJ2-7, with a possible D match to TRBD1 (5 bases). V gave up 4 bases and J gave up 3 bases, with 7 bases separating them. The CDR3 sequence is 12 residues long. Germline loops: CDR1 MGHRA, CDR2 YSYEKL. The CDR3 loop reads CASSRTGYEQYF. In nucleotides, the CDR3 is TGCGCCAGCAGCCGAACAGGCTACGAGCAGTACTTC.

The V call is TRBV15, the J call TRBJ1-4, with D maybe TRBD1 (6 bases). Germline V gene lookup returns CDR1 LNHNV and CDR2 YYDKDF (reference sequence). There are 16 residues in the CDR3. Between the trimmed V and J ends, which lost 3 bases and 3 bases, there was a span of 14 bases. For the CDR3, the DNA is TGTGCCACCAGCAGGGAAAAGACAGGTTCTAATGAAAAACTGTTTTTT. This encodes CATSREKTGSNEKLFF.

The V gene is TRBV4-1, the J gene TRBJ2-1, with 14 bases matching TRBD2. This CDR3 spans 19 amino acids. V lost 5 bases to trimming and J lost 6 bases; unmatched junction nucleotides: 15. CDR1 is MGHRA and CDR2 is YSYEKL in the germline V gene. The CDR3 DNA reads TGCGCCAGCAGCATGGATCTAAAGGGACTAGCGGGGGTCTCCAATGAGCAGTTCTTC. Amino acids: CASSMDLKGLAGVSNEQFF.

The chain carries TRBV6-1 and TRBJ1-1, with a weak D call TRBD1 (5 bases). Germline V gene sequence: CDR1 MNHNS, CDR2 SASEGT. The length of the CDR3 is 14 residues. The V end lost 9 bases, the J end lost 0 bases, and 14 bases lay between the germline ends. CDR3 sequence (DNA): TGTGCCAGTTTGACAGAGCCTCTGAACACTGAAGCTTTCTTT. This translates into CASLTEPLNTEAFF.

The chain employs TRBV5-1 and TRBJ2-2; D might be TRBD2 (5 bases). Germline CDR1 and CDR2: SGHRS and YFSETQ. V was trimmed by 4 bases and J by 7 bases, leaving 17 bases between them. The CDR3 has 15 residues. CDR3 nucleotides: TGCGCCAGCAGCGCCCAAGTTGGGAGCGGCGGGGAGCTGTTTTTT. Protein product: CASSAQVGSGGELFF.

In DNA, the CDR3 is TGTGCCAGCAGCTTAGGGTGGGGCAGCACTGAAGCTTTCTTT. It yields the protein CASSLGWGSTEAFF. The chain uses TRBV11-2 and TRBJ1-1; D perhaps matches TRBD1 (5 bases). This CDR3 is built from 14 residues. The V gene lost 1 base and the J gene lost 4 bases, with 10 bases spanning the gap. Per the germline V gene, CDR1 is SGHAT and CDR2 is FQNNGV.

The rearrangement joins TRBV5-8 to TRBJ1-2; D possibly corresponds to TRBD1 (5 bases). CDR3 size: 15 residues. Germline V gives CDR1 SGHTS, CDR2 YDEGEE. Trimming pared 4 bases from V and 7 bases from J, leaving 20 bases between. The chain's CDR3 is CASSARVTGSRGYTF. CDR3 in DNA: TGTGCCAGCAGCGCCAGGGTCACCGGTTCTCGTGGCTACACCTTC.

The chain employs TRBV18 and TRBJ2-1, with D hard to call. The CDR3 is 15 residues long. CDR1 is KGHSH and CDR2 is LQKENI in the germline V gene. The ends were cut back, 1 base at V and 7 bases at J, with 14 bases in the middle. CDR3 DNA sequence: TGTGCCAGCTCACCACTAGGCCCTGAGGTGAATGAGCAGTTCTTC. Translation gives CASSPLGPEVNEQFF.

J is TRBJ1-1 and V is TRBV7-9; 7 positions agree with TRBD1. CDR3 size: 15 residues. Germline CDR1 SEHNR, CDR2 FQNEAQ (reference sequence). V gave up 5 bases and J gave up 4 bases; unmatched junction bases: 10. The CDR3 sequence: CASSGQTGFITEAFF. For the CDR3, the DNA is TGTGCCAGCAGCGGACAGACAGGGTTTATCACTGAAGCTTTCTTT.

The gene calls are TRBV29-1 and TRBJ2-7, with a weak D call TRBD2 (5 bases). Germline assignment: CDR1 SQVTM and CDR2 ANQGSEA. CDR3 length: 14 amino acids. V was trimmed by 1 base and J by 3 bases, leaving 13 bases between them. The CDR3 sequence is CSVEGLAGNYEQYF. The CDR3 DNA follows: TGCAGCGTTGAAGGTCTAGCCGGGAACTACGAGCAGTACTTC.

This chain connects TRBV5-6 to TRBJ2-5; D is possibly TRBD2 (7 bases). V was clipped by 3 bases and J by 1 base, with 16 bases between them. CDR3 length: 16 amino acids. The germline CDR1 and CDR2 sequences are SGHDT and YYEEEE. CDR3: CASSWRGGPSQETQYF. The CDR3 coding sequence is TGTGCCAGCAGCTGGAGGGGGGGACCCTCCCAAGAGACCCAGTACTTC.

The chain carries TRBV4-1 and TRBJ1-4; D might be TRBD1 (6 bases). V lost 6 bases and J 3 bases, leaving 11 bases between the germline ends. CDR3 size: 14 residues. Germline lookup yields CDR1 MGHRA and CDR2 YSYEKL. The CDR3 loop is CASRKQGSNEKLFF. The CDR3 DNA sequence: TGCGCCAGCAGAAAACAGGGCTCTAATGAAAAACTGTTTTTT.

The rearrangement joins TRBV4-1 to TRBJ2-1, with D possibly being TRBD2 (7 bases). This CDR3 is built from 17 residues. V gave up 0 bases and J gave up 8 bases, with 20 bases separating them. In germline, CDR1 is MGHRA, CDR2 YSYEKL. In DNA form, the CDR3 reads TGCGCCAGCAGCCAAGAGGCAGGGGAGGGGGGTATGGATGAGCAGTTCTTC. Protein sequence: CASSQEAGEGGMDEQFF.

The J gene is TRBJ2-5, the V gene TRBV6-6; weak D call: TRBD1 (6 bases). Per the germline V gene, CDR1 is MNHNY and CDR2 is SVGAGI (reference sequence). The CDR3 covers 14 residues. The germline V and J ends were trimmed by 6 bases and 1 base, with 12 bases remaining between them. The CDR3: CASRARTVQETQYF. As DNA, the CDR3 is TGTGCCAGCAGGGCCCGGACAGTCCAAGAGACCCAGTACTTC.

A few counts support this clone. The CDR3 reads CASNTRDNVQFF. The CDR3 DNA sequence: TGTGCCAGCAATACAAGGGACAACGTGCAGTTCTTC. The chain links TRBV28 to TRBJ2-1; D is perhaps TRBD1 (6 bases). The ends were cut back, 7 bases at V and 12 bases at J, with 16 bases in the middle. The CDR3 loop spans 12 amino acids. Germline values: CDR1 MDHEN, CDR2 SYDVKM.

The chain has TRBV19 and TRBJ2-7; 7 bases line up with TRBD1. Germline CDR1 and CDR2: LNHDA and SQIVND (reference sequence). V gave up 5 bases and J gave up 0 bases; unmatched junction bases: 7. The CDR3 is 15 amino acids. CDR3 in amino acids: CASSFTGDYSYEQYF. The CDR3 DNA reads as TGTGCCAGTAGTTTTACAGGGGATTACTCCTACGAGCAGTACTTC. Combining the CDR3 with reference TRBV19 and TRBJ2-7 gives the whole variable domain DGGITQSPKYLFRKEGQNVTLSCEQNLNHDAMYWYRQDPGQGLRLIYYSQIVNDFQKGDIAEGYSVSREKKESFPLTVTSAQKNPTAFYLCASSFTGDYSYEQYFGPGTRLTVT.

V gene TRBV29-1 combines with J gene TRBJ1-4; 10 bases match TRBD1. The trim removed 6 bases at V and 7 bases at J, leaving 14 bases unmatched. The CDR3 extends over 16 amino acids. Germline lookup yields CDR1 SQVTM and CDR2 ANQGSEA. In nucleotides, the CDR3 is TGCAGCGTCATTCCACGGGTTGGACAGGGGGGTGAAAAACTGTTTTTT. As protein: CSVIPRVGQGGEKLFF.

The chain uses TRBV30 and TRBJ2-7; the D gene is possibly TRBD2 (5 bases). Trimming stripped 5 bases from V and 5 bases from J, with 19 bases between. The length of the CDR3 is 14 residues. The germline V gene encodes CDR1 GTSNPN and CDR2 SVGIG (reference sequence). In DNA, the CDR3 is TGTGCCTGGTGGGCTTCCGGGGTCGACCACGAGCAGTACTTC. Encoded protein: CAWWASGVDHEQYF.

V usage is TRBV25-1 and J usage is TRBJ1-4; no definite D call. The germline V gene has CDR1 MGHDK and CDR2 SYGVNS. Trimming removed 3 bases at V and 3 bases at J, with 11 bases between. CDR3 length: 15 residues. This CDR3 is CASSDLAEANEKLFF. CDR3 sequence (DNA): TGTGCCAGCAGTGACCTGGCGGAGGCTAATGAAAAACTGTTTTTT.

This chain links TRBV11-3 with TRBJ2-3, with 7 bases aligning to TRBD2. The CDR3 runs to 15 residues. J gave up 5 bases and V 1 base, and 6 bases lay outside the gene matches. Looked up from germline, CDR1 is SGHNT and CDR2 is YENEEA. The CDR3 nucleotides are TGTGCCAGCAGCTTAGGGCTAGCGGCAGAAGATACGCAGTATTTT. This translates into CASSLGLAAEDTQYF.

The chain is built from TRBV27 and TRBJ1-2; 11 bases map to TRBD1. After removal of 8 bases from V and 5 bases from J, the junction contained 4 bases not matched to a gene. Germline V gene sequence: CDR1 MNHEY, CDR2 SMNVEV (reference sequence). This CDR3 comprises 13 residues. The CDR3 sequence is CASRDRGGYGYTF. The CDR3 DNA is TGTGCCAGCCGGGACAGGGGGGGATATGGCTACACCTTC.